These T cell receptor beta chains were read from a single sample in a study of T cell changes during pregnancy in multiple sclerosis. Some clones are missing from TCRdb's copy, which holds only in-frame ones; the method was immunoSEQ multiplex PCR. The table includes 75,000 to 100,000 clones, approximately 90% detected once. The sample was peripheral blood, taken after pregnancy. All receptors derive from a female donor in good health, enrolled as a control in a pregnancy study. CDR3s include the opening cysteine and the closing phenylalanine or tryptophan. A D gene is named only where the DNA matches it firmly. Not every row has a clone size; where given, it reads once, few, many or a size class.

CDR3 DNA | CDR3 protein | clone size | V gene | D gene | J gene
TGTGCCAGCAGCTTACGGTGGGCTAGCGGGGGGTCAACCCAGGAGACCCAGTACTTC | CASSLRWASGGSTQETQYF | NA | TRBV7-2 | TRBD2 | TRBJ2-5
TGTGCCAGTACCATATACCCAGGGGCAGGCTATGGCTACACCTTC | CASTIYPGAGYGYTF | once | TRBV19 | NA | TRBJ1-2
TGTGCCTGGACGCGGGGAACTTTCTATGGCTACACCTTC | CAWTRGTFYGYTF | NA | TRBV30 | NA | TRBJ1-2
TGTGCCAGCAGTCCCCGCTCGGGACAGGGGATAAAAGCTTTCTTT | CASSPRSGQGIKAFF | NA | TRBV6-1 | TRBD1 | TRBJ1-1
TGCAGTGCTCAGTCAGGCACTGAAGCTTTCTTT | CSAQSGTEAFF | few | TRBV20-1 | NA | TRBJ1-1
TGTGCCAGTAGTTATCTAGGGGGAGATACGCAGTATTTT | CASSYLGGDTQYF | once | TRBV19 | NA | TRBJ2-3
TGTGCCAGCAGCTTGCCCAGAGAGACCCAGTACTTC | CASSLPRETQYF | NA | TRBV5-6 | NA | TRBJ2-5
TGTGCCAGCAGCTTGGAGACAGCTCCCTCCCAAGAGACCCAGTACTTC | CASSLETAPSQETQYF | NA | TRBV5-6 | NA | TRBJ2-5
TGTGCCAGCTCACCATACCGGGGGGGCAAAGATACGCAGTATTTT | CASSPYRGGKDTQYF | NA | TRBV18 | TRBD2 | TRBJ2-3
TGCGCCAGCAGCTTAGGCGGGGGGAGCACAGATACGCAGTATTTT | CASSLGGGSTDTQYF | NA | TRBV5-1 | TRBD2 | TRBJ2-3
TGTGCCAGCAGAACAGGGGGCGGCTATGGCTACACCTTC | CASRTGGGYGYTF | once | TRBV28 | TRBD1 | TRBJ1-2
TGTGCCAGCAGTCCGGGGTCTCGGGGCTACACCTTC | CASSPGSRGYTF | few | TRBV6-5 | NA | TRBJ1-2
TGTGCCAGCTCACCTACCGGGACAGGGAACTACGAGCAGTACTTC | CASSPTGTGNYEQYF | NA | TRBV18 | TRBD1 | TRBJ2-7
TGCGCCAGCAGCTTGGAACAGGGGACCCAGAGGGGCTACACCTTC | CASSLEQGTQRGYTF | NA | TRBV5-1 | TRBD1 | TRBJ1-2
TGTGCCAGCAGACCCAGGGGAGTACAGCCCCAGCATTTT | CASRPRGVQPQHF | NA | TRBV6-1 | NA | TRBJ1-5
TGTGCCAGCAGTGACTCGGGGGGCTACAATGAGCAGTTCTTC | CASSDSGGYNEQFF | NA | TRBV6-4 | NA | TRBJ2-1